This TCR beta chain was retrieved from a study of vaccination effects on CD4 cells after COVID-19. This CDR3 has 19 residues. Losses at the gene ends were 1 base for V and 2 bases for J; bases not matched to a gene: 14. Germline V gene sequence: CDR1 MGHRA, CDR2 YSYEKL. Isolating CD4+ T cells followed less than 12 days of culture. Each person got two doses of an mRNA SARS-CoV-2 vaccine, BNT162b2 or mRNA-1273. Profiling relied on immunoSEQ multiplex PCR, and the TCRdb table lists in-frame clones only, not all of them. The table has more than 60,000 clones, around 69% seen once. This clone was seen a few times. Antigen: not known.

The starting material was CD4+ T cells from PBMCs cultured without peptide, obtained after COVID-19 vaccination. The chain joins TRBV4-1 to TRBJ2-3, with TRBD2 matching 8 bases. This clonotype was obtained from a human donor who received a COVID-19 vaccine. This CDR3 is CASSQVIRRRGAVTDTQYF. CDR3 nucleotides: TGCGCCAGCAGCCAAGTCATCCGTAGGCGGGGGGCCGTCACAGATACGCAGTATTTT.